Below, one T cell receptor (beta chain) is given with its context. The antigen is not known. The treatment: approximately 18 received Ad26.COV2.S at low or high dose, single or two shots; roughly five received placebo; per-sample allocation not given. All samples were drawn on day 63, counting from the first vaccine or placebo injection. Measured with immunoSEQ multiplex PCR; TCRdb has only the in-frame clones, and not every one. Among 250,000 to 300,000 clones listed, around 87% were seen once. J was trimmed by 10 bases and V by 5 bases; bases with no gene match: 13. Germline CDR1 is KGHDR and CDR2 is SFDVKD. This CDR3 region has 16 residues. The entry originates in a study of Ad26.COV2.S vaccination and SARS-CoV-2 variants. Study at large: Doses of Ad26.COV2.S were injected into muscle once or twice, 56 days apart. Study observations and caveats: Comparable non-spike TCR breadth was observed in vaccine and placebo recipients.

Sequenced material: peripheral blood, taken in a trial of Ad26.COV2.S vaccine versus placebo. The rearrangement links TRBV24-1 to TRBJ2-1, with 10 bases identical to TRBD1. The source is a person aged 18 to 59 who received the Ad26.COV2.S COVID-19 vaccine or a placebo. CDR3 bases: TGTGCCACCAGTGCCACGGGACAGGGGAACTCTCTCGAGCAGTTCTTC. Protein sequence: CATSATGQGNSLEQFF.